The clone carrying this T cell receptor beta chain has at least ten counts. What it binds is unknown. The authors deemed Graves' hyperthyroidism stable absent ophthalmopathy progression within 18 months. It was uncontrolled infection, other autoimmune disease, pregnancy or lactation that excluded patients. PBMCs were derived from around 10 ml fresh peripheral blood. Amplified TCR beta CDR3 regions derived from RNA transcripts. The HTBI primer set drove a first-round RT-PCR of the TCR CDR3. TCRdb re-derived calls from the multiplex PCR reads in MiXCR, one entry per CDR3 protein. Among 380,000 or so distinct CDR3 sequences listed, 14% were seen once. The sample originates from a study of T cells in Graves' hyperthyroidism and ophthalmopathy. Study-level results: Blood also showed most of the thyroid clonotypes that were expanded above 0.001.

Germline-derived CDR1 and CDR2 are DFQATT and SNEGSKA (reference sequence). Trimming took 6 bases from V and 7 from J; bases not matched to a gene: 8. The CDR3 is made up of 12 amino acids. The chain is built from TRBV20-1 and TRBJ2-7; 8 bases align to TRBD2. The source material was blood. This TCR was recovered from a woman aged 25 to 39 with Graves' hyperthyroidism. The DNA of the CDR3 is TGCAGTGCGAATAGCGGGATGGGGGAGCAGTACTTC. Translating gives CSANSGMGEQYF.